Described below is a single T cell receptor beta chain sequence and its context. This sample was taken from a study of blood T cell repertoires in COVID-19. This CDR3 is 14 amino acids long. Trimming cost V 0 bases and J 5 bases, with 12 bases left between them. Germline V gene sequence: CDR1 SGHRS, CDR2 YFSETQ. Generated by immunoSEQ multiplex PCR, the TCRdb table keeps only in-frame clones and is missing some. The sample has some 240,000 clones, about four fifths seen once. The genes are TRBV5-1 and TRBJ2-7; D perhaps matches TRBD1 (6 bases). The sequencing input was PBMCs or T cells enriched from blood (not recorded which). The clonotype originates from a man aged 45-65 years who had recovered from COVID-19. CDR3 loop: CASSLGTAPNEQYF. Here the CDR3 DNA reads TGCGCCAGCAGCTTGGGGACAGCACCGAACGAGCAGTACTTC.